This is a list of T cell receptor beta chains from one sample in a study of shared clonotypes between healthy human individuals. Sequencing used immunoSEQ multiplex PCR; TCRdb keeps in-frame clones, though not all of them. Of 1,400,000 or so clones listed, less than 99% are singletons. Material for sequencing was naive CD4+ T cells sorted from blood. Receptor source: a man aged 25-45 years in good health. CDR3s include the opening cysteine and the closing phenylalanine or tryptophan. A D gene is named only where the DNA matches it firmly. A clone size is listed for some rows: how often the clone was seen (once, few, many), or a class if it is expanded.

CDR3 DNA: TGTGCCAGCAGCTTAGTGGGACCTACAGATACGCAGTATTTT
CDR3 protein: CASSLVGPTDTQYF
J gene: TRBJ2-3
clone size: -
V gene: TRBV7-2
D gene: -

CDR3 DNA: TGCGCCAGCAGCCCAGGACAGGGATCCCACGAGCAGTACTTC
CDR3 protein: CASSPGQGSHEQYF
J gene: TRBJ2-7
clone size: -
V gene: TRBV5-1
D gene: TRBD1

CDR3 DNA: TGTGCCAGCAGCTTAAAGGGGTTCCAAGAGACCCAGTACTTC
CDR3 protein: CASSLKGFQETQYF
J gene: TRBJ2-5
clone size: -
V gene: TRBV13
D gene: -

CDR3 DNA: TGTGCCAGCAGCTCCCAGTCCGGCCAGGAGACCCAGTACTTC
CDR3 protein: CASSSQSGQETQYF
J gene: TRBJ2-5
clone size: -
V gene: TRBV7-2
D gene: -

CDR3 DNA: TGTGCCAGCAGTAAATCCCGACTAGCGGGCTACGAGCAGTACTTC
CDR3 protein: CASSKSRLAGYEQYF
J gene: TRBJ2-7
clone size: -
V gene: TRBV27
D gene: TRBD2

CDR3 DNA: TGTGCCACCAGGAGAGATGGACATGAGCAGTTCTTC
CDR3 protein: CATRRDGHEQFF
J gene: TRBJ2-1
clone size: -
V gene: TRBV10-3
D gene: -

CDR3 DNA: TGTGCCAGCAGGTTAGCGGGAGGGCGGGTCAATGAGCAGTTCTTC
CDR3 protein: CASRLAGGRVNEQFF
J gene: TRBJ2-1
clone size: -
V gene: TRBV27
D gene: TRBD2

CDR3 DNA: TGTGCCAGCAGCTTTGACCCCTCCTACAATGAGCAGTTCTTC
CDR3 protein: CASSFDPSYNEQFF
J gene: TRBJ2-1
clone size: -
V gene: TRBV7-2
D gene: -

CDR3 DNA: TGTGCCAGCAGGCCTCCGACGGGTCGCACCGGGGAGCTGTTTTTT
CDR3 protein: CASRPPTGRTGELFF
J gene: TRBJ2-2
clone size: once
V gene: TRBV7-2
D gene: -

CDR3 DNA: TGTGCCAGCAGGAATCAGGGGCGGGTTATGTTTTTT
CDR3 protein: CASRNQGRVMFF
J gene: TRBJ1-4
clone size: -
V gene: TRBV6-5
D gene: -

CDR3 DNA: TGTGCCAGCTCACCACCGATGGCTAACTATGGCTACACCTTC
CDR3 protein: CASSPPMANYGYTF
J gene: TRBJ1-2
clone size: -
V gene: TRBV18
D gene: -

CDR3 DNA: TGTGCCATCAGTGTTGGGACGGACTACGAGCAGTACTTC
CDR3 protein: CAISVGTDYEQYF
J gene: TRBJ2-7
clone size: -
V gene: TRBV10-3
D gene: -

CDR3 DNA: TGTGCCAGCAGCAAAATCACACCCCCTAACTATGGCTACACCTTC
CDR3 protein: CASSKITPPNYGYTF
J gene: TRBJ1-2
clone size: -
V gene: TRBV5-4
D gene: -

CDR3 DNA: TGTGCCACCAGCAGAGTTGTTTCGGGTAGCACAGATACGCAGTATTTT
CDR3 protein: CATSRVVSGSTDTQYF
J gene: TRBJ2-3
clone size: -
V gene: TRBV15
D gene: -

CDR3 DNA: TGCGCCAGCAGCTTGGGGGCCCTGTCACTAGGTAGCGAGCAGTACTTC
CDR3 protein: CASSLGALSLGSEQYF
J gene: TRBJ2-7
clone size: -
V gene: TRBV5-1
D gene: -

CDR3 DNA: TGTGCCAGCAGCCGCCGGAGGGGAGAGACCCAGTACTTC
CDR3 protein: CASSRRRGETQYF
J gene: TRBJ2-5
clone size: once
V gene: TRBV7-8
D gene: -

CDR3 DNA: TGCAGCGTTCTGGCTAGCGGGAGCCAAGAGACCCAGTACTTC
CDR3 protein: CSVLASGSQETQYF
J gene: TRBJ2-5
clone size: -
V gene: TRBV29-1
D gene: TRBD2

CDR3 DNA: TGTGCCAGCAGCGTAGATGCAATAGCGAACACCGGGGAGCTGTTTTTT
CDR3 protein: CASSVDAIANTGELFF
J gene: TRBJ2-2
clone size: -
V gene: TRBV9
D gene: -

CDR3 DNA: TGTGCCAGCAGTGCGCCCGGGACTAGCGGGAGAAAGGGCCCAGATACGCAGTATTTT
CDR3 protein: CASSAPGTSGRKGPDTQYF
J gene: TRBJ2-3
clone size: -
V gene: TRBV6-1
D gene: TRBD2

CDR3 DNA: TGTGCCAGCTCTCGCAGGAACTATGGCTACACCTTC
CDR3 protein: CASSRRNYGYTF
J gene: TRBJ1-2
clone size: -
V gene: TRBV5-6
D gene: -

CDR3 DNA: TGTGCCAGCAGTCCAAGCAGACAAGAGACCCAGTACTTC
CDR3 protein: CASSPSRQETQYF
J gene: TRBJ2-5
clone size: -
V gene: TRBV6-5
D gene: -

CDR3 DNA: TGTGCCAGCAGCTTGAGTATCTCCGGTGGGGCGGGAAGGGAGCTGTTTTTT
CDR3 protein: CASSLSISGGAGRELFF
J gene: TRBJ2-2
clone size: -
V gene: TRBV5-4
D gene: -

CDR3 DNA: TGCGCCAGCAGCCAAGGTACGGGAGGGCCCCCCTACGAGCAGTACTTC
CDR3 protein: CASSQGTGGPPYEQYF
J gene: TRBJ2-7
clone size: once
V gene: TRBV4-3
D gene: TRBD2

CDR3 DNA: TGTGCCAGCAGTTACTCGAGCTTGCCAGATACGCAGTATTTT
CDR3 protein: CASSYSSLPDTQYF
J gene: TRBJ2-3
clone size: -
V gene: TRBV6-5
D gene: -

CDR3 DNA: TGTGCCAGAAATTCACAGGGGTCCCACGAGCAGTACTTC
CDR3 protein: CARNSQGSHEQYF
J gene: TRBJ2-7
clone size: -
V gene: TRBV30
D gene: TRBD1

CDR3 DNA: TGTGCCACCTGGGGACCGGGCTCTGGGGCCAACGTCCTGACTTTC
CDR3 protein: CATWGPGSGANVLTF
J gene: TRBJ2-6
clone size: -
V gene: TRBV19
D gene: -

CDR3 DNA: TGTGCCAGCAGCGTGGACGGGAACACTGAAGCTTTCTTT
CDR3 protein: CASSVDGNTEAFF
J gene: TRBJ1-1
clone size: -
V gene: TRBV7-2
D gene: -

CDR3 DNA: TGCGCCAGCAGCTTGGAAGGCGGGCGCAATCAGCCCCAGCATTTT
CDR3 protein: CASSLEGGRNQPQHF
J gene: TRBJ1-5
clone size: -
V gene: TRBV5-1
D gene: -

CDR3 DNA: TGTGCCAGCTCACCTACGTCAGGGGGCACTGAAGCTTTCTTT
CDR3 protein: CASSPTSGGTEAFF
J gene: TRBJ1-1
clone size: -
V gene: TRBV18
D gene: TRBD1

CDR3 DNA: TGTGCCAGCAGCGGTCCTGGCCTAGCCAAAAACATTCAGTACTTC
CDR3 protein: CASSGPGLAKNIQYF
J gene: TRBJ2-4
clone size: -
V gene: TRBV11-2
D gene: -

CDR3 DNA: TGCGCCAGCAGTGACGCCGGGACAGGGAATAAGAACGAGCAGTACTTC
CDR3 protein: CASSDAGTGNKNEQYF
J gene: TRBJ2-7
clone size: -
V gene: TRBV10-2
D gene: TRBD1

CDR3 DNA: TGTGCCAGCTCACCACGAGCGGGAGTACGAGAGACCCAGTACTTC
CDR3 protein: CASSPRAGVRETQYF
J gene: TRBJ2-5
clone size: once
V gene: TRBV18
D gene: TRBD2

CDR3 DNA: TGTGCCAGCAGTTTTCAGGGCCTCAATCAGCCCCAGCATTTT
CDR3 protein: CASSFQGLNQPQHF
J gene: TRBJ1-5
clone size: -
V gene: TRBV28
D gene: -